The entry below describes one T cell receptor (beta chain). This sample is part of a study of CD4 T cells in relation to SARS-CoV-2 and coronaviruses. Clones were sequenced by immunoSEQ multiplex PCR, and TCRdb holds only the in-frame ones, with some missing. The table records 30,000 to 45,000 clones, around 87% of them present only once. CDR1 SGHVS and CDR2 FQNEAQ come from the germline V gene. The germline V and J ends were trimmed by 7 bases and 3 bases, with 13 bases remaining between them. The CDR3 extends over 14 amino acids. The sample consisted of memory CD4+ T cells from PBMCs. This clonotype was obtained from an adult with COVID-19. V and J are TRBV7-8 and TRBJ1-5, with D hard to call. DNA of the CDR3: TGTGCCAGCACCCTACTGGGGTACAATCAGCCCCAGCATTTT. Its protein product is CASTLLGYNQPQHF.